These 24 T cell receptor beta chains came from one sample sequenced in a study of shared T cell receptors in the human thymus. Sequenced by immunoSEQ multiplex PCR; TCRdb stores in-frame clones only, minus some. There are hundreds of thousands of clones in the sample; around 87% occur only once, and 0.0094% lies in the top ten. These data were also reused for a study on human thymus T cells.

The specimen sequenced was thymocytes. The receptors derive from a boy under two years old with a congenital heart defect.

V is TRBV7-9 and J is TRBJ1-4, with TRBD1 matching over 10 bases. This CDR3 spans 16 amino acids. CDR1 and CDR2 from the germline V gene are SEHNR and FQNEAQ (reference sequence). With V trimmed by 5 bases and J by 8 bases, 11 bases remained unmatched. The CDR3 DNA reads TGTGCCAGCAGCCCACCGGGACAGGGGATTTACGAAAAACTGTTTTTT. Protein sequence: CASSPPGQGIYEKLFF.

This CDR3 reads CATSRLKLDSGTGGSYSNQPQHF. CDR3 nucleotide sequence: TGTGCCACCAGCAGACTTAAATTAGACTCCGGGACAGGGGGTTCTTATAGCAATCAGCCCCAGCATTTT. The chain uses TRBV15 and TRBJ1-5; 11 bases fit TRBD1. Germline values: CDR1 LNHNV, CDR2 YYDKDF (reference sequence). V lost 2 bases, J lost 0 bases, and 21 bases stayed unmatched. The CDR3 length is 23 residues.

A note on this clone: The sample holds other DNA sequences that translate to the same CDR3. This chain joins TRBV6-5 and TRBJ1-5; the match to TRBD1 covers 9 bases. This CDR3 region has 15 residues. J lost 5 bases, V lost 0 bases, and 2 bases had no gene match. Germline V gene lookup returns CDR1 MNHEY and CDR2 SVGAGI. The CDR3 DNA is TGTGCCAGCAGTTACTCCGGGACAGGGCATCAGCCCCAGCATTTT. The encoded protein is CASSYSGTGHQPQHF.

The rearrangement joins TRBV5-4 to TRBJ1-1, with D tentatively TRBD1 (5 bases). This CDR3 is 14 amino acids long. Germline-derived CDR1 and CDR2 are SGHNT and YYREEE (reference sequence). V gave up 5 bases and J gave up 0 bases, with 11 bases separating them. The CDR3 loop reads CASRPDRMNTEAFF. In DNA, the CDR3 is TGTGCCAGCAGACCAGACAGAATGAACACTGAAGCTTTCTTT.

As DNA, the CDR3 is TGTGCCAGCAGCGTAGTGGATGGAGGGAGGGACTATGGCTACACCTTC. This gives the protein CASSVVDGGRDYGYTF. The rearrangement uses TRBV9 and TRBJ1-2; no definite D call. The CDR3 extends over 16 amino acids. V dropped 0 bases and J dropped 3 bases, with 15 bases sitting between them. Germline assignment: CDR1 SGDLS and CDR2 YYNGEE.

The V gene is TRBV5-1, the J gene TRBJ2-5; 8 bases map to TRBD1. The CDR3 extends over 18 amino acids. Germline CDR1 SGHRS, CDR2 YFSETQ. Trimming removed 0 bases from V and 2 bases from J; junction bases left unmatched: 12. CDR3 sequence: CASSLDARQGTFQETQYF. CDR3 sequence (DNA): TGCGCCAGCAGCTTGGATGCTCGACAGGGGACGTTTCAAGAGACCCAGTACTTC.

This chain joins TRBV14 and TRBJ2-7; D is possibly TRBD1 (5 bases). The CDR3 sequence is 14 residues long. Germline CDR1 reads SGHDN; CDR2 reads FVKESK. V gave up 1 base and J gave up 3 bases, with 10 bases separating them. Here the CDR3 DNA reads TGTGCCAGCAGCCAAGGTCCAGGGCACTACGAGCAGTACTTC. It translates to CASSQGPGHYEQYF.

The V call is TRBV4-3, the J call TRBJ2-7, with 14 bases identical to TRBD2. This CDR3 region has 17 residues. CDR1 and CDR2 (germline): LGHNA, YSLEER. The junction had 11 bases not matched to a gene; V was cut back by 1 base and J by 9 bases. The CDR3 spells CASSQGTPGLAGVAQYF. For the CDR3, the DNA is TGCGCCAGCAGCCAAGGTACCCCGGGACTAGCGGGAGTAGCGCAGTACTTC.

This clone was seen a single time. The V call is TRBV28, the J call TRBJ2-1, with 10 bases that match TRBD2. Germline loops: CDR1 MDHEN, CDR2 SYDVKM. This CDR3 comprises 16 residues. The V segment lost 2 bases and the J segment 4 bases; nucleotides outside the gene matches: 5. Here the CDR3 DNA reads TGTGCCAGCAGTTTACCCTCTAGCGGGGGTTACAATGAGCAGTTCTTC. Translated, it gives CASSLPSSGGYNEQFF.

The V and J genes are TRBV28 and TRBJ2-4, with TRBD1 matching over 9 bases. The V gene's germline CDR1 is MDHEN and CDR2 SYDVKM. The CDR3 totals 14 residues. V shed 11 bases and J 3 bases; nucleotides not matched to a gene: 8. For the CDR3, the DNA is TGTGCCGTCAAACCGGGACAGGGCAAAAACATTCAGTACTTC. Translation gives CAVKPGQGKNIQYF. Full variable domain (rest looked up from reference TRBV28 and TRBJ2-4): DVKVTQSSRYLVKRTGEKVFLECVQDMDHENMFWYRQDPGLGLRLIYFSYDVKMKEKGDIPEGYSVSREKKERFSLILESASTNQTSMYLCAVKPGQGKNIQYFGAGTRLSVL.

This chain links TRBV5-6 with TRBJ2-7; no definite D call. CDR3 length equals 14 residues. Germline V CDR1 and CDR2: SGHDT, YYEEEE. V was pared by 0 bases and J by 0 bases, with 7 bases between. The chain's CDR3 is CASSLATGSYEQYF. The CDR3, as DNA: TGTGCCAGCAGCTTGGCAACGGGCTCCTACGAGCAGTACTTC.

Turning to this clone: At the DNA level, this CDR3 is encoded by other sequences in the same sample as well. The J gene is TRBJ1-6, the V gene TRBV4-3; D perhaps matches TRBD1 (5 bases). Germline V lookup: CDR1 LGHNA, CDR2 YSLEER. This CDR3 is built from 15 residues. V gave up 0 bases and J gave up 10 bases, with 13 bases separating them. CDR3 nucleotide sequence: TGCGCCAGCAGCCAAGATGGACATAGTAGGTCACCCCTCCACTTT. The encoded protein is CASSQDGHSRSPLHF.

The chain links TRBV6-1 to TRBJ1-5; D remains ambiguous. CDR3 length equals 14 residues. Per the germline V gene, CDR1 is MNHNS and CDR2 is SASEGT. The V and J ends lost 7 bases and 4 bases respectively, with 14 bases between them. The CDR3 nucleotides are TGTGCCAGCATAAACCGGGATCTAAATCAGCCCCAGCATTTT. This translates into CASINRDLNQPQHF.

The rearrangement uses TRBV28 and TRBJ2-7; D may be TRBD1 (6 bases). V lost 3 bases to trimming and J lost 2 bases, with 29 bases between them. CDR3 length: 20 amino acids. Germline V gene sequence: CDR1 MDHEN, CDR2 SYDVKM. The CDR3 sequence: CASSLYWTLKKGDHPYEQYF. The CDR3 region has the DNA TGTGCCAGCAGTTTGTATTGGACCCTGAAAAAGGGGGACCACCCCTACGAGCAGTACTTC.

V and J are TRBV6-4 and TRBJ2-7; perhaps TRBD1 as D (5 bases). The CDR3 extends over 15 amino acids. The V and J ends lost 4 bases and 0 bases respectively, with 13 bases between them. The germline gives CDR1 MRHNA, CDR2 SNTAGT. The CDR3 region is CASSVIQVSSYEQYF. The CDR3 coding sequence is TGTGCCAGCAGTGTCATACAGGTCAGCTCCTACGAGCAGTACTTC.

This chain uses TRBV6-6 with TRBJ1-1, with 7 bases aligning to TRBD1. The CDR3 is 14 amino acids. Trimming removed 6 bases from V and 6 bases from J; junction bases left unmatched: 10. Per germline, CDR1 MNHNY and CDR2 SVGAGI (reference sequence). The CDR3 region is CASSLPRQGAEAFF. The CDR3 DNA reads as TGTGCCAGCAGCCTCCCCCGGCAGGGGGCTGAAGCTTTCTTT.

The chain has TRBV28 and TRBJ1-5, with D possibly being TRBD1 (5 bases). The CDR3 runs to 15 residues. V lost 6 bases to trimming and J lost 5 bases, with 17 bases between them. CDR1 MDHEN and CDR2 SYDVKM come from the germline V gene. CDR3 sequence (DNA): TGTGCCAGCAGAAGGGGCATTGTCGGCGATCAGCCCCAGCATTTT. It yields the protein CASRRGIVGDQPQHF.

The chain carries TRBV5-8 and TRBJ2-1, with D perhaps TRBD2 (6 bases). Deletions cut 4 bases from V and 0 bases from J, with 20 bases between. The CDR3 spans 18 residues. In germline, CDR1 is SGHTS, CDR2 YDEGEE. The CDR3 coding sequence is TGTGCCAGCAGCACCCACCTAGCGCTGGGGGACTCCTACAATGAGCAGTTCTTC. Amino acids: CASSTHLALGDSYNEQFF.

V usage is TRBV15 and J usage is TRBJ2-7; TRBD1 might be the D (6 bases). Germline lookup yields CDR1 LNHNV and CDR2 YYDKDF (reference sequence). V was trimmed by 1 base and J by 0 bases, leaving 7 bases between them. The CDR3 loop spans 14 amino acids. The CDR3 sequence is CATSRAGVSYEQYF. In DNA form, the CDR3 reads TGTGCCACCAGCAGAGCAGGGGTCTCCTACGAGCAGTACTTC.

The rearrangement joins TRBV7-2 to TRBJ1-6; TRBD1 is a possible D gene (5 bases). The CDR3 loop spans 15 amino acids. V lost 7 bases, J lost 6 bases, and 16 bases lay in between. Germline CDR1 and CDR2: SGHTA and FQGNSA. CDR3 sequence: CASTLDSRRNSPLHF. The CDR3 nucleotides are TGTGCCAGCACCCTAGACAGCCGACGTAATTCACCCCTCCACTTT.

The chain is built from TRBV7-9 and TRBJ2-7; no reliable D call. Germline V lookup: CDR1 SEHNR, CDR2 FQNEAQ (reference sequence). The CDR3 totals 12 residues. V lost 4 bases, J lost 5 bases, and 9 bases lay in between. The CDR3 DNA reads TGTGCCAGCAGCTCTACCTCGGACGAGCAGTACTTC. Translation gives CASSSTSDEQYF.

The chain couples TRBV11-2 to TRBJ2-7; 8 bases agree with TRBD1. Per germline, CDR1 SGHAT and CDR2 FQNNGV. J was trimmed by 4 bases and V by 4 bases; bases with no gene match: 9. This CDR3 spans 15 amino acids. CDR3 protein: CASSSFAGGVYEQYF. The CDR3 nucleotides are TGTGCCAGCAGCTCATTTGCAGGGGGCGTGTACGAGCAGTACTTC.

The chain carries TRBV5-1 and TRBJ2-1, with D possibly being TRBD2 (6 bases). The CDR3 runs to 19 residues. Trimming cost V 4 bases and J 5 bases, with 28 bases left between them. Germline-derived CDR1 and CDR2 are SGHRS and YFSETQ. CDR3 sequence (DNA): TGCGCCAGCAGCGTCCCATCAGAGGCGATCGGGAGTAACCACAATGAGCAGTTCTTC. Its translation: CASSVPSEAIGSNHNEQFF.

This rearrangement joins TRBV29-1 to TRBJ2-7; D might be TRBD2 (7 bases). Germline lookup yields CDR1 SQVTM and CDR2 ANQGSEA. Trimming removed 2 bases from V and 0 bases from J, with 17 bases in between. CDR3 length equals 16 residues. CDR3 amino acids: CSVESGVGGPSYEQYF. The CDR3 coding sequence is TGCAGCGTTGAATCGGGAGTCGGGGGGCCCTCCTACGAGCAGTACTTC.